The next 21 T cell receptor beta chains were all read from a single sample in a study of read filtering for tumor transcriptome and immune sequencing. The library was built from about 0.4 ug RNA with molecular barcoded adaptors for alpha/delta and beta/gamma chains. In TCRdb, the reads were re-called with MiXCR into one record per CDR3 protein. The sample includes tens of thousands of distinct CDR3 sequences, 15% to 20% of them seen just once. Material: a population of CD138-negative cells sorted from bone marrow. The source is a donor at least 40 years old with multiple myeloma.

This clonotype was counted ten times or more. DNA of the CDR3: TGTGCCAGCAGCTCAGGGACAGGGAACGAGCAGTACTTC. It yields the protein CASSSGTGNEQYF. This chain uses TRBV5-4 with TRBJ2-7; 9 bases align to TRBD1. CDR3 length: 13 residues. Germline V gene sequence: CDR1 SGHNT, CDR2 YYREEE (reference sequence). The J segment lost 5 bases and the V segment lost 3 bases, leaving 3 bases of the junction unmatched.

The CDR3 region has the DNA TGCGCCAGCAGCTCCCTGACCTCCCCGCGGGAGGGTGCTGAGCAGTTCTTC. Its protein is CASSSLTSPREGAEQFF. The chain employs TRBV4-3 and TRBJ2-1; TRBD2 matches 9 bases. Trimming at V came to 5 bases and at J to 9 bases, leaving 17 bases not matched to a gene. CDR3 length: 17 residues. In germline, CDR1 is LGHNA, CDR2 YSLEER.

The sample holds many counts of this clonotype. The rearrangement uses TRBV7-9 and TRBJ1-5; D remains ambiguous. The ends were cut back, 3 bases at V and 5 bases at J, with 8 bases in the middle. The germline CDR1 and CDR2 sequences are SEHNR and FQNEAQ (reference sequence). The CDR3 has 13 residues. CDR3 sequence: CASSLSDDQPQHF. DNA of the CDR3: TGTGCCAGCAGCTTGTCGGACGATCAGCCCCAGCATTTT.

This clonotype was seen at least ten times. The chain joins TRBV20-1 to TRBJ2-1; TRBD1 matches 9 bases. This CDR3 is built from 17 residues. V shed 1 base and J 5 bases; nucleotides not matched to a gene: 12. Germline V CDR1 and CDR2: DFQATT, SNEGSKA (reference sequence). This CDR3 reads CSARATHRDRADNEQFF. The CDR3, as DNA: TGCAGTGCTAGAGCCACGCACCGGGACAGGGCCGACAATGAGCAGTTCTTC.

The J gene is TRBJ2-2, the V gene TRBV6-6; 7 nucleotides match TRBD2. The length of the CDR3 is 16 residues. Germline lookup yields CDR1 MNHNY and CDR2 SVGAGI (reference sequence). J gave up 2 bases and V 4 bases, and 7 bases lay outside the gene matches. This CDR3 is CASSSGGRGNTGELFF. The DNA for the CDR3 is TGTGCCAGCAGTTCCGGGGGGAGGGGTAACACCGGGGAGCTGTTTTTT.

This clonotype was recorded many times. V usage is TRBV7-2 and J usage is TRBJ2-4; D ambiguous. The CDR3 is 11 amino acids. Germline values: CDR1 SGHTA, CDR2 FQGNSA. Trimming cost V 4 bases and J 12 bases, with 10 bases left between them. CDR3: CASSSLRAQYF. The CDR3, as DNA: TGTGCCAGCAGCTCTCTAAGAGCTCAGTACTTC. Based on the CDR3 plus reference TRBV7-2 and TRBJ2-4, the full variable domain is GAGVSQSPSNKVTEKGKDVELRCDPISGHTALYWYRQSLGQGLEFLIYFQGNSAPDKSGLPSDRFSAERTGGSVSTLTIQRTQQEDSAVYLCASSSLRAQYFGAGTRLSVL.

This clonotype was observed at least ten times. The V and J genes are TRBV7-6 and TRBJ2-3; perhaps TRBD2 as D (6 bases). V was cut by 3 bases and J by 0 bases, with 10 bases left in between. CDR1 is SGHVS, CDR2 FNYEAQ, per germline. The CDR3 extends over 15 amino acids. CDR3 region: CASSFSGPSTDTQYF. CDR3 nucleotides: TGTGCCAGCAGCTTTAGCGGTCCTAGCACAGATACGCAGTATTTT.

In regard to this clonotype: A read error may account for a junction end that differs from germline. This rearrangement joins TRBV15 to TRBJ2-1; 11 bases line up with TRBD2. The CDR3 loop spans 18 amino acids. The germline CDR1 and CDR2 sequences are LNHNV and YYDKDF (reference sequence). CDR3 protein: CATSSVLAGDWGFNEQFF. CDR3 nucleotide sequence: TGCGCCACCAGCAGCGTACTAGCGGGGGATTGGGGCTTCAATGAGCAGTTCTTC.

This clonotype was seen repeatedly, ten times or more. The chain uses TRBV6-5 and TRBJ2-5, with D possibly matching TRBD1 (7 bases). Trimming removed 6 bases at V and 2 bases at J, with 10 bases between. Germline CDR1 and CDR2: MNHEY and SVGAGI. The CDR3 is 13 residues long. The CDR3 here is CASRPGGQETQYF. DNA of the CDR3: TGTGCCAGCAGACCAGGGGGGCAAGAGACCCAGTACTTC.

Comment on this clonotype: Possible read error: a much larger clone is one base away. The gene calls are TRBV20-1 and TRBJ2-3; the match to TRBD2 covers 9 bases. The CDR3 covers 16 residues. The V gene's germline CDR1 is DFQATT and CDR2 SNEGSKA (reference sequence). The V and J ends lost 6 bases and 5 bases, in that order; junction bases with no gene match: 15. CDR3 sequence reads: CSASVGASGTLDTQYF. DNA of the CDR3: TGCAGTGCGAGCGTTGGGGCTAGCGGGACGTTAGATACGCAGTATTTT.

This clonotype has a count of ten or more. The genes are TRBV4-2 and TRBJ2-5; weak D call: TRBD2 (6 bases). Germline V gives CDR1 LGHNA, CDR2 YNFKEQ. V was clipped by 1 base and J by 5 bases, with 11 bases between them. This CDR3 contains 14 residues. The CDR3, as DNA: TGTGCCAGCAGCCAAGCCGGGGGTCAGGAGACCCAGTACTTC. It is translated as CASSQAGGQETQYF.

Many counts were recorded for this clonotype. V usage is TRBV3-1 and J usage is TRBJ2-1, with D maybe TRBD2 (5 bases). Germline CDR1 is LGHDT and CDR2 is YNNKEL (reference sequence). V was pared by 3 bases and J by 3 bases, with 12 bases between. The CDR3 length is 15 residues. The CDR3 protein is CASSHLADSYNEQFF. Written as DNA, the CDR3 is TGTGCCAGCAGCCACCTAGCAGATAGCTACAATGAGCAGTTCTTC.

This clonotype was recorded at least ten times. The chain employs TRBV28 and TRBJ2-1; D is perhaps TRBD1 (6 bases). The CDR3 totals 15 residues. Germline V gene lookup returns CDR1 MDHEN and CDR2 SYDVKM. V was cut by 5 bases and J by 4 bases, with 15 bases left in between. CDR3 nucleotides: TGTGCCAGCAGTGTACAGGGACCAAATTACAATGAGCAGTTCTTC. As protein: CASSVQGPNYNEQFF.

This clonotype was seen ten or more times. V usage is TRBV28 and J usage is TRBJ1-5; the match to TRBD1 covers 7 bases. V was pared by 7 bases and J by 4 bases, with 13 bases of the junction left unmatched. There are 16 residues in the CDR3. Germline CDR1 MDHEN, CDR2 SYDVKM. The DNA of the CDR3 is TGTGCCAGCACCCAACGGGTCAGGGGGAGGAATCAGCCCCAGCATTTT. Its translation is CASTQRVRGRNQPQHF.

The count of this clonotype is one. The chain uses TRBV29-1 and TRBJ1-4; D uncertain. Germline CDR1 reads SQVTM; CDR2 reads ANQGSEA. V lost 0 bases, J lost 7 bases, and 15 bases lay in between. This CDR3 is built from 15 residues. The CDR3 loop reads CSVEDPRSTGEKLFF. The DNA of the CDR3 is TGCAGCGTTGAAGATCCGAGAAGCACGGGTGAAAAACTGTTTTTT.

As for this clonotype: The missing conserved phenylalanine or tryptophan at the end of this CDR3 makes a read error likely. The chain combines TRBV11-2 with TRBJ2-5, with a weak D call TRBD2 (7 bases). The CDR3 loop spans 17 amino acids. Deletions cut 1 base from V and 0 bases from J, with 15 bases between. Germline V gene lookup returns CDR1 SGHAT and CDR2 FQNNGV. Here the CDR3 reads CASSLGVRGANQETQYY. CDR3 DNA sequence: TGTGCCAGCAGCTTAGGTGTCCGGGGGGCCAACCAAGAGACCCAGTACTAC.

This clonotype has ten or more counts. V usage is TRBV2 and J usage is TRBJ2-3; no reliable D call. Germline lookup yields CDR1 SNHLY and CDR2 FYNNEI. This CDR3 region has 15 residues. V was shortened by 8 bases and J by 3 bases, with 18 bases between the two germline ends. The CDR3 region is CASLNWAKRTDTQYF. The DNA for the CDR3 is TGTGCCAGCTTAAATTGGGCAAAGAGGACAGATACGCAGTATTTT.

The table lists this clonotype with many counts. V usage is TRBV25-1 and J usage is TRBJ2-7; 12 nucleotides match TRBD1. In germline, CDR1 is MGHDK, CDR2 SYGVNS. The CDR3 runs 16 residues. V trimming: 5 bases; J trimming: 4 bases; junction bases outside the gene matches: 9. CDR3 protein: CASSLPQGQGAYEQYF. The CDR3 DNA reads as TGTGCCAGCAGTCTTCCACAGGGACAGGGGGCTTACGAGCAGTACTTC.

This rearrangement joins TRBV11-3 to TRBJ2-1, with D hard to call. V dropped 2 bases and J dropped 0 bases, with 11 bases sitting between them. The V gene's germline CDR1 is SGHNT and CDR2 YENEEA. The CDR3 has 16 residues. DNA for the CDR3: TGTGCCAGCAGCTTATATGAGTTCGACTCCTACAATGAGCAGTTCTTC. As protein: CASSLYEFDSYNEQFF.

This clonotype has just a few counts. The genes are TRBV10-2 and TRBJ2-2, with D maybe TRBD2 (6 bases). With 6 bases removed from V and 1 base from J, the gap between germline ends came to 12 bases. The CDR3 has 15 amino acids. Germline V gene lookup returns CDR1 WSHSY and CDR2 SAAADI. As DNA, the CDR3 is TGCGCCAGCAGCGAGCCGGGACTGAACACCGGGGAGCTGTTTTTT. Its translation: CASSEPGLNTGELFF.

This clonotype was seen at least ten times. CDR3 protein: CASNQGTGELFF. In nucleotides, the CDR3 is TGTGCCAGCAACCAGGGCACCGGGGAGCTGTTTTTT. The V call is TRBV27, the J call TRBJ2-2; D possibly corresponds to TRBD1 (5 bases). V was pared by 7 bases and J by 4 bases, with 7 bases between. Germline V gives CDR1 MNHEY, CDR2 SMNVEV (reference sequence). The CDR3 sequence is 12 residues long.